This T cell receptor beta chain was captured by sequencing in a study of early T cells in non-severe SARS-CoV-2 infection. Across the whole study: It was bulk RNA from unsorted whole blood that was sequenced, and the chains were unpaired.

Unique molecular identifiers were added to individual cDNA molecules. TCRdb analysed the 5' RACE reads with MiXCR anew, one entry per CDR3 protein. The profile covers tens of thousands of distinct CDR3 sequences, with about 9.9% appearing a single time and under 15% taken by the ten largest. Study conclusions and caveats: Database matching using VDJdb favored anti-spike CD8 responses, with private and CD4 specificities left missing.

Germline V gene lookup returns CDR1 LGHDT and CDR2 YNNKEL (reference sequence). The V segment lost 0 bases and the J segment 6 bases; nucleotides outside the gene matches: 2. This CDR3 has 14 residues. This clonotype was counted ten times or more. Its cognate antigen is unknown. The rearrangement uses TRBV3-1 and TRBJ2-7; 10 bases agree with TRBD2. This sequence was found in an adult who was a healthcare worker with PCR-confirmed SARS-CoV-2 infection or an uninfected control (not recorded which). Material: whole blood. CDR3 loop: CASSQDWTSGEQYF. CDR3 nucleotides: TGTGCCAGCAGCCAAGATTGGACTAGCGGCGAGCAGTACTTC.